The rows below give T cell receptor beta chains drawn from one sample of a study of shared clonotypes between healthy human individuals. Profiling relied on immunoSEQ multiplex PCR, and the TCRdb table lists in-frame clones only, not all of them. The sample holds 800,000 or so clones, about 96% seen once. The sample consisted of naive CD8+ T cells sorted from blood. All receptors come from a man younger than 40 in good health. Each CDR3 is given with its conserved first and last residue. The D gene is left open where the match is weak. Some rows have no size entry. The others give once, few or many, or a class for an expanded clone.

clone_size d_call j_call v_call cdr3_aa cdr3_nt
- - TRBJ2-7 TRBV5-1 CASSFRDPAYEQYF TGCGCCAGCAGCTTCCGGGACCCAGCGTACGAGCAGTACTTC
- TRBD1 TRBJ1-4 TRBV9 CASSVLSGGNEKLFF TGTGCCAGCAGCGTATTGTCAGGGGGAAATGAAAAACTGTTTTTT
- - TRBJ1-5 TRBV28 CASSLSYSGLSNQPQHF TGTGCCAGCAGTTTATCTTATTCAGGGCTAAGCAATCAGCCCCAGCATTTT
- TRBD1 TRBJ2-1 TRBV11-2 CASSLGTGAYEQFF TGTGCCAGCAGCTTAGGGACAGGGGCCTATGAGCAGTTCTTC
- TRBD2 TRBJ2-1 TRBV27 CASSLSGSPRVSFF TGTGCCAGCAGTTTAAGCGGGAGTCCCAGGGTTTCGTTCTTC
- TRBD1 TRBJ2-1 TRBV19 CASSIGQGAAYNEQFF TGTGCCAGTAGTATAGGACAGGGGGCGGCCTACAATGAGCAGTTCTTC
- - TRBJ2-1 TRBV6-1 CASSVLVGDSYNEQFF TGTGCCAGCAGTGTCCTGGTAGGGGACTCCTACAATGAGCAGTTCTTC
- - TRBJ1-1 TRBV2 CASTDTFEAFF TGTGCCAGCACCGACACCTTTGAAGCTTTCTTT
- - TRBJ1-2 TRBV29-1 CSVDEPGRPIGQSTF TGCAGCGTTGATGAACCCGGTCGGCCAATTGGCCAAAGCACCTTC
- - TRBJ2-1 TRBV5-1 CASSLAGIGEPYNEQFF TGCGCCAGCAGCTTGGCCGGTATAGGGGAACCCTACAATGAGCAGTTCTTC
- TRBD2 TRBJ2-3 TRBV28 CASNPTTSGRGIDTQYF TGTGCCAGCAACCCCACGACTAGCGGGAGGGGGATAGATACGCAGTATTTT
- TRBD1 TRBJ1-1 TRBV7-6 CASSQFSSGGTEAFF TGTGCCAGCAGCCAATTCTCCTCAGGGGGCACTGAAGCTTTCTTT
- - TRBJ2-1 TRBV4-3 CASSQLNRIGYNEQFF TGCGCCAGCAGCCAATTAAATCGGATAGGCTACAATGAGCAGTTCTTC
- TRBD1 TRBJ2-7 TRBV28 CASSYNPDRGSHEQYF TGTGCCAGCAGTTATAATCCCGACAGGGGCTCCCACGAGCAGTACTTC
- TRBD2 TRBJ2-6 TRBV28 CASSFLTSGRGIPGANVLTF TGTGCCAGCAGTTTTTTGACTAGCGGGAGGGGGATTCCTGGGGCCAACGTCCTGACTTTC
- TRBD2 TRBJ2-7 TRBV10-2 CASSPSGSSHEQYF TGCGCCAGCAGTCCGAGCGGGAGTAGCCACGAGCAGTACTTC
- TRBD2 TRBJ2-5 TRBV7-8 CASSLVGTSGRLQETQYF TGTGCCAGCAGCTTAGTTGGGACTAGCGGGAGGCTACAAGAGACCCAGTACTTC
- - TRBJ1-5 TRBV7-9 CASSLGPGEDNQPQHF TGTGCCAGCAGCTTAGGGCCAGGGGAGGACAATCAGCCCCAGCATTTT
- TRBD1 TRBJ1-2 TRBV5-5 CASSSPRGLSSF TGTGCCAGCAGCTCCCCTAGGGGGCTCAGTTCCTTC
- - TRBJ2-1 TRBV27 CASSLGLAVNEQFF TGTGCCAGCAGCCTTGGCCTAGCCGTGAATGAGCAGTTCTTC
- TRBD2 TRBJ2-1 TRBV7-9 CASSSRTSGSVFNEQFF TGTGCCAGCAGCTCCAGGACTAGCGGGAGTGTTTTCAATGAGCAGTTCTTC
- - TRBJ2-7 TRBV19 CASSIAGADRYAYEQYF TGTGCCAGTAGTATCGCGGGCGCAGACAGGTATGCCTACGAGCAGTACTTC
once - TRBJ2-2 TRBV12-5 CASGWGPETTSGELFF TGTGCTAGTGGTTGGGGACCAGAGACAACGTCCGGGGAGCTGTTTTTT
- - TRBJ1-2 TRBV27 CASSLWERRGSNYGYTF TGTGCCAGCAGTTTATGGGAGAGGCGAGGGTCTAACTATGGCTACACCTTC
- TRBD1 TRBJ2-7 TRBV7-8 CASIPVPGGYEQYF TGTGCCAGCATCCCAGTACCAGGGGGCTACGAGCAGTACTTC
- - TRBJ2-7 TRBV5-1 CASSSTGSSYEQYF TGCGCCAGCAGCTCGACAGGTAGCTCCTACGAGCAGTACTTC
- TRBD2 TRBJ2-3 TRBV6-1 CASSEARLAGNTDTQYF TGTGCCAGCAGTGAAGCGCGGCTAGCGGGAAACACAGATACGCAGTATTTT
- - TRBJ2-7 TRBV7-2 CASSYGTEWQYF TGTGCCAGCAGTTACGGGACTGAGTGGCAGTACTTC
once TRBD2 TRBJ2-7 TRBV9 CASSGLAGHEQYF TGTGCCAGCAGCGGACTAGCGGGACACGAGCAGTACTTC
few TRBD2 TRBJ2-1 TRBV27 CASSFGGSSYNEQFF TGTGCCAGCAGTTTCGGCGGGAGCTCCTACAATGAGCAGTTCTTC
- TRBD2 TRBJ2-1 TRBV5-4 CASRRRESIHEQFF TGTGCCAGCAGACGGCGGGAGAGTATCCATGAGCAGTTCTTC
- TRBD1 TRBJ2-7 TRBV5-1 CASSQDRGLPDEQYF TGCGCCAGCAGCCAAGACAGGGGCCTGCCCGACGAGCAGTACTTC
- - TRBJ2-7 TRBV4-2 CASSQEVGGYEQYF TGTGCCAGCAGCCAAGAGGTTGGAGGCTACGAGCAGTACTTC
- TRBD1 TRBJ2-3 TRBV12-5 CASGNGQGEGDTQYF TGTGCTAGTGGTAACGGACAGGGAGAGGGGGATACGCAGTATTTT
- TRBD2 TRBJ2-3 TRBV7-9 CASSLTGLGTDTQYF TGTGCCAGCAGCTTAACTGGACTAGGGACAGATACGCAGTATTTT
- TRBD2 TRBJ2-3 TRBV30 CAWSVTSGRAAYTDTQYF TGTGCCTGGAGTGTGACTAGCGGGAGGGCCGCCTACACAGATACGCAGTATTTT
- TRBD1 TRBJ2-3 TRBV19 CASSIRFSFGDRRTDTQYF TGTGCCAGTAGTATAAGATTTAGCTTCGGGGACAGGCGCACAGATACGCAGTATTTT
- TRBD2 TRBJ2-7 TRBV11-2 CASSLIGMGLAGDDEQYF TGTGCCAGCAGCTTAATCGGTATGGGACTAGCGGGAGACGACGAGCAGTACTTC
- TRBD2 TRBJ2-7 TRBV7-9 CASSLYSGTSGMYEQYF TGTGCCAGCAGCTTATACTCCGGGACTAGCGGGATGTACGAGCAGTACTTC
- - TRBJ1-1 TRBV7-9 CASSSGQIMNTEAFF TGTGCCAGCAGCTCCGGACAGATCATGAACACTGAAGCTTTCTTT
- TRBD2 TRBJ2-1 TRBV19 CASSIGEGLGLDEQFF TGTGCCAGTAGTATAGGGGAGGGACTAGGACTCGATGAGCAGTTCTTC
- TRBD1 TRBJ2-7 TRBV6-1 CASSEEPGQGFEQYF TGTGCCAGCAGTGAAGAACCGGGACAGGGGTTCGAGCAGTACTTC
- TRBD2 TRBJ2-5 TRBV4-1 CASSPPAAGLGETQYF TGCGCCAGCAGCCCTCCGGCGGCGGGACTAGGGGAGACCCAGTACTTC
- TRBD2 TRBJ2-5 TRBV18 CASSPPGPSGSSRETQYF TGTGCCAGCTCACCACCGGGGCCTAGCGGGAGTTCGCGAGAGACCCAGTACTTC
- - TRBJ2-2 TRBV7-9 CASRPGAGELFF TGTGCCAGCAGGCCTGGGGCCGGGGAGCTGTTTTTT
- - TRBJ2-3 TRBV29-1 CSVEVAEGIEDTQYF TGCAGCGTTGAGGTAGCGGAGGGGATAGAGGATACGCAGTATTTT
once TRBD2 TRBJ2-4 TRBV27 CASSFSGTSEYLAKNIQYF TGTGCCAGCAGTTTTTCCGGGACTAGCGAGTACCTAGCCAAAAACATTCAGTACTTC
- TRBD1 TRBJ2-7 TRBV18 CASSPDPVTGGFNEQYF TGTGCCAGCTCACCCGACCCCGTAACAGGGGGGTTCAACGAGCAGTACTTC
- - TRBJ2-3 TRBV11-2 CASSSPGWTPSTDTQYF TGTGCCAGCAGCTCCCCCGGCTGGACCCCTAGCACAGATACGCAGTATTTT